These 9 T cell receptor beta chains were all obtained from the same sample, sequenced in a study of T cells in Graves' hyperthyroidism and ophthalmopathy. Amplified TCR beta CDR3 regions came from RNA transcripts. First-round RT-PCR targeting the TCR CDR3 was performed with the HTBI primer set. TCRdb independently ran MiXCR on the multiplex PCR reads; one entry per CDR3 protein. The sample consists of under 400,000 distinct CDR3 sequences, around 15% of them appearing once. Material: blood. These receptors were collected from a woman between 55 and 75 years old with Graves' ophthalmopathy.

Ten or more counts support this clonotype. The genes are TRBV10-3 and TRBJ2-7, with 11 bases that match TRBD2. V was clipped by 3 bases and J by 6 bases; unmatched bases: 4. This CDR3 is 14 amino acids long. Germline values: CDR1 ENHRY, CDR2 SYGVKD. CDR3 in amino acids: CAISELAGVAEQYF. Written as DNA, the CDR3 is TGTGCCATCAGTGAACTAGCGGGAGTAGCCGAGCAGTACTTC.

The table lists this clonotype with many counts. The CDR3 coding sequence is TGCGCCAGCAGCCCGGGGTGGACAGGAGGCTACGAGCAGTACTTC. Translation gives CASSPGWTGGYEQYF. The gene calls are TRBV5-1 and TRBJ2-7; TRBD1 matches 7 bases. Germline V CDR1 and CDR2: SGHRS, YFSETQ. CDR3 length: 15 amino acids. The trim removed 4 bases at V and 3 bases at J, leaving 10 bases unmatched.

This clonotype occurred many times. The gene calls are TRBV5-1 and TRBJ2-1; 9 bases match TRBD1. The V gene end was trimmed by 4 bases and the J gene end by 10 bases; junction bases not matched to a gene: 12. This CDR3 has 15 residues. Germline V lookup: CDR1 SGHRS, CDR2 YFSETQ. The DNA of the CDR3 is TGCGCCAGCAGCCGCACAGGGGGCCCGGAAGGGGAGCAGTTCTTC. Protein sequence: CASSRTGGPEGEQFF.

In its sample, this clonotype was seen a few times. V usage is TRBV20-1 and J usage is TRBJ2-2, with D perhaps being TRBD1 or TRBD2 (5 bases each). This CDR3 has 11 amino acids. The germline V and J ends were trimmed by 3 bases and 7 bases, with 6 bases remaining between them. Germline V gene sequence: CDR1 DFQATT, CDR2 SNEGSKA (reference sequence). The CDR3 coding sequence is TGCAGTGCTAGGGGGGACGGGGAGCTGTTTTTT. Its translation: CSARGDGELFF.

The rearrangement links TRBV4-2 to TRBJ2-7; D is unclear. Germline CDR1 reads LGHNA; CDR2 reads YNFKEQ. CDR3 length equals 14 residues. Trimming removed 2 bases from V and 4 bases from J, with 12 bases in between. CDR3 sequence: CASSQSRTVYEQYF. The CDR3 nucleotides read TGTGCCAGCAGCCAATCTCGAACGGTTTACGAGCAGTACTTC.

This clonotype was recorded at least ten times. CDR3 DNA sequence: TGCGCCAGCAGCCCCGGGTGGGGGCAAGACACCTACGAGCAGTACTTC. Encoded protein: CASSPGWGQDTYEQYF. The chain recombines TRBV5-1 with TRBJ2-7; D possibly corresponds to TRBD1 (6 bases). CDR3 size: 16 residues. CDR1 and CDR2 (germline): SGHRS, YFSETQ. The V end was cut by 4 bases, the J end by 2 bases, with 19 bases between. Based on the CDR3 plus reference TRBV5-1 and TRBJ2-7, the full variable domain is KAGVTQTPRYLIKTRGQQVTLSCSPISGHRSVSWYQQTPGQGLQFLFEYFSETQRNKGNFPGRFSGRQFSNSRSEMNVSTLELGDSALYLCASSPGWGQDTYEQYFGPGTRLTVT.

The chain couples TRBV6-1 to TRBJ1-1; a weak D match, TRBD1 (6 bases). Germline CDR1 is MNHNS and CDR2 is SASEGT. V was pared by 6 bases and J by 0 bases, with 11 bases between. The CDR3 has 14 residues. The CDR3 DNA follows: TGTGCCAGCAGAGGTGGACAGATGAACACTGAAGCTTTCTTT. Protein: CASRGGQMNTEAFF.

This clonotype showed up just a few times. The chain links TRBV5-4 to TRBJ1-2; 12 nucleotides align to TRBD1. This CDR3 has 18 amino acids. Germline CDR1 and CDR2: SGHNT and YYREEE (reference sequence). V gave up 0 bases and J gave up 6 bases; unmatched junction bases: 12. CDR3 sequence reads: CASSLGGFTGQGANGYTF. Here the CDR3 DNA reads TGTGCCAGCAGCTTGGGGGGCTTTACGGGACAGGGGGCGAATGGCTACACCTTC.

At least ten counts were recorded for this clonotype. The chain combines TRBV27 with TRBJ2-5; TRBD1 or TRBD2 may be the D gene (5 bases each). Germline assignment: CDR1 MNHEY and CDR2 SMNVEV (reference sequence). The CDR3 spans 15 residues. The V end lost 5 bases, the J end lost 5 bases, and 18 bases lay between the germline ends. The CDR3 DNA follows: TGTGCCAGCAGTCCCTCGTGGGGGAGCCAGGAGACCCAGTACTTC. It is translated as CASSPSWGSQETQYF.